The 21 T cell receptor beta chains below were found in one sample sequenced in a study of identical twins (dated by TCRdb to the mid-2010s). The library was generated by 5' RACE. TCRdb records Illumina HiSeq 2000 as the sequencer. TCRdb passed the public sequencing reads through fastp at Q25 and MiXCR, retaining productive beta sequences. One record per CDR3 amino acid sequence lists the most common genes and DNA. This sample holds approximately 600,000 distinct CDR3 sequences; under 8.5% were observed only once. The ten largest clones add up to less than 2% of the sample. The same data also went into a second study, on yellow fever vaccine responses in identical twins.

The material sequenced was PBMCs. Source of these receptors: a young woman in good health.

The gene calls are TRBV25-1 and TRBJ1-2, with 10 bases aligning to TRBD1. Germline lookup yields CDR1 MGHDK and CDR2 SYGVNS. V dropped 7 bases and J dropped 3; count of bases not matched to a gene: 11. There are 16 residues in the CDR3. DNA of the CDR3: TGTGCCAGCACGGGCCCGGGGACAGGGGTCGACTATGGCTACACCTTC. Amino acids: CASTGPGTGVDYGYTF.

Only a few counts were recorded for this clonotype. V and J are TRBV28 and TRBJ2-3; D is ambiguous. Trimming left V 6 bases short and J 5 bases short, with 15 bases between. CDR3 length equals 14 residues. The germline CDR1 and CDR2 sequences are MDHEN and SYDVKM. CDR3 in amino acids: CASSPRQSQDTQYF. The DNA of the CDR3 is TGTGCCAGCAGCCCGCGTCAAAGCCAAGATACGCAGTATTTT.

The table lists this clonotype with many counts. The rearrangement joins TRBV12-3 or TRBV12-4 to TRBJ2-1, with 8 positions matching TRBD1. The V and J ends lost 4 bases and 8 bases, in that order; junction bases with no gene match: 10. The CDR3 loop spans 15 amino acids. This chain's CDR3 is CASSSDRGYLDEQFF. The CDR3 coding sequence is TGTGCCAGCAGTTCTGACAGGGGATATTTGGATGAGCAGTTCTTC.

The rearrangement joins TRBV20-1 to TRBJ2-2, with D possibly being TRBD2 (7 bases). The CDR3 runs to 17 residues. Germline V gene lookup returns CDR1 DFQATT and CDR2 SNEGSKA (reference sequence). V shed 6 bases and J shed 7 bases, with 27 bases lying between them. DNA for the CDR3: TGCAGTGCCAAGAGGTCGGGGGGCGATATTCGTTTCGGGGAGCTGTTTTTT. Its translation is CSAKRSGGDIRFGELFF.

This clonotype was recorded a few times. CDR3 coding DNA: TGTGCCAGCAGCCTCGACCTACTCTCCTCTAACTATGGCTACACCTTC. This translates into CASSLDLLSSNYGYTF. V gene TRBV7-9 combines with J gene TRBJ1-2; D unclear. Per the germline V gene, CDR1 is SEHNR and CDR2 is FQNEAQ (reference sequence). V was pared by 5 bases and J by 0 bases, with 16 bases between. CDR3 length: 16 residues.

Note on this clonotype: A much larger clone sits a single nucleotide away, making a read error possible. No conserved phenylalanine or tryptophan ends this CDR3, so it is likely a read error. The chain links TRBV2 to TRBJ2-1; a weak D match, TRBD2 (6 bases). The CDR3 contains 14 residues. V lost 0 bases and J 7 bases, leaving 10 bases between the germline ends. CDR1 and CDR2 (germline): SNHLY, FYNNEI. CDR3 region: CASSEAGGLNEQFL. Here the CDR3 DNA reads TGTGCCAGCAGTGAAGCGGGAGGTCTGAATGAGCAGTTCCTC.

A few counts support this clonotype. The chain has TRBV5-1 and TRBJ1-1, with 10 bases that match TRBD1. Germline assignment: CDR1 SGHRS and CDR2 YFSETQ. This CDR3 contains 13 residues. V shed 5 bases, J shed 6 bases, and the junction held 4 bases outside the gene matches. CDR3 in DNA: TGCGCCAGCAGTTGGGGACAGGGGTCTGAAGCTTTCTTT. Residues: CASSWGQGSEAFF.

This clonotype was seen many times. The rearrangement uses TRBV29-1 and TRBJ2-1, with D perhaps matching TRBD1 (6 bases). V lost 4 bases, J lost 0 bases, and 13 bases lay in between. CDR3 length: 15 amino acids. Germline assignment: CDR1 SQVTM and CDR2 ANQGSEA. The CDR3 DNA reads TGCAGCGTTGTGAAGGACAGCGGCTCCTACAATGAGCAGTTCTTC. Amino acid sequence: CSVVKDSGSYNEQFF.

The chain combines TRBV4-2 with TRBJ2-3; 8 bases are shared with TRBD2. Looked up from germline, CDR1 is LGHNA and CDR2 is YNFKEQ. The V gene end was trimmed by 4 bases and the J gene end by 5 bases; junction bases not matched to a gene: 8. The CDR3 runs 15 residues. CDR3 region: CASSPPGRAGDTQYF. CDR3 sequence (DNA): TGTGCCAGCAGCCCGCCCGGGAGGGCCGGAGATACGCAGTATTTT.

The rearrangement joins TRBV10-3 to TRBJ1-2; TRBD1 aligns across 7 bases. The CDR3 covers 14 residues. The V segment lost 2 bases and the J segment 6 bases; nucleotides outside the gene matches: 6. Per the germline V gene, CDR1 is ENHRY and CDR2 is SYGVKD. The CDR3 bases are TGTGCCATCAGTGAGGTCGCAGGGGGGAATGGCTACACCTTC. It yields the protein CAISEVAGGNGYTF.

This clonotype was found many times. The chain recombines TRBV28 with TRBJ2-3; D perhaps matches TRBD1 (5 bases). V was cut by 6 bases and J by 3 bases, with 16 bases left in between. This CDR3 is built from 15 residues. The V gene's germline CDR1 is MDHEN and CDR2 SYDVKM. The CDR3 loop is CASRMVKGRTDTQYF. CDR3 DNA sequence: TGTGCCAGCAGAATGGTGAAGGGGCGAACAGATACGCAGTATTTT.

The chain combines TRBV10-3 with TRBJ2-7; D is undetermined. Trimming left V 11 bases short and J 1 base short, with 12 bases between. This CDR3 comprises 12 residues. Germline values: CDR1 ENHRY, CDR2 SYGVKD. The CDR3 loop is CALGADSYEQYF. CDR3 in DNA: TGTGCCCTCGGTGCGGATTCCTACGAGCAGTACTTC.

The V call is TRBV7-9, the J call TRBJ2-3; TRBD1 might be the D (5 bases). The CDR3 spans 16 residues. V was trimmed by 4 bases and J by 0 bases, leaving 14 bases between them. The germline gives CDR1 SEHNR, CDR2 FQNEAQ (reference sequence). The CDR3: CASSSPQGSSTDTQYF. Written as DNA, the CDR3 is TGTGCCAGCAGCTCCCCCCAGGGTTCTAGCACAGATACGCAGTATTTT.

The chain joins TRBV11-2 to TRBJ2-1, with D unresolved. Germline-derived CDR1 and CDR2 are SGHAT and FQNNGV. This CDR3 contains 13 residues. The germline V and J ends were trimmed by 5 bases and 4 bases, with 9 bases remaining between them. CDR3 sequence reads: CASSPVRYNEQFF. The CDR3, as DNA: TGTGCCAGCAGCCCGGTTAGATACAATGAGCAGTTCTTC.

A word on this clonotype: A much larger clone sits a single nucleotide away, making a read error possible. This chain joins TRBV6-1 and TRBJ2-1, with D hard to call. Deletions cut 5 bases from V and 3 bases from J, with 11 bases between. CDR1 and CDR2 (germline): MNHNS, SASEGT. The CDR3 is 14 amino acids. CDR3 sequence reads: CASSRPRNYNEQFF. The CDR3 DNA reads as TGTGCCAGCAGTCGTCCCCGCAACTACAATGAGCAGTTCTTC.

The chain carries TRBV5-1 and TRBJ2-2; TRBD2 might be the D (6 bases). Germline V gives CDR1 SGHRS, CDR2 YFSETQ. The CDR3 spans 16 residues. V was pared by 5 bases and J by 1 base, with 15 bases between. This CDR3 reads CASRPAGTGNTGELFF. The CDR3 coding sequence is TGCGCCAGCAGACCCGCAGGGACTGGGAACACCGGGGAGCTGTTTTTT.

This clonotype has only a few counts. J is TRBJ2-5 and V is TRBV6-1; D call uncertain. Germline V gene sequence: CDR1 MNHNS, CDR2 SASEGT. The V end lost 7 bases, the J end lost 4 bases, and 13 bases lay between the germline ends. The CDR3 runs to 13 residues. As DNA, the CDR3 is TGTGCCAGCACCTACCTGCCGGGAGAGACCCAGTACTTC. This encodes CASTYLPGETQYF.

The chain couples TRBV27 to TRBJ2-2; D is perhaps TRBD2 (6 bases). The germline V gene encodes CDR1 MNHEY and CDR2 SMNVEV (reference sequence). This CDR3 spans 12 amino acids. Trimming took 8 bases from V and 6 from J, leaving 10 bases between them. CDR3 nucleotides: TGTGCCAGCCGGCCGGGGGCCGGGGAGCTGTTTTTT. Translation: CASRPGAGELFF.

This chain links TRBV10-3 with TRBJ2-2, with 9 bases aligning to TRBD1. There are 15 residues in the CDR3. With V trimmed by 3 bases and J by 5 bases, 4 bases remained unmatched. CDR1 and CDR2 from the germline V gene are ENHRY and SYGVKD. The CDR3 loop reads CAISDRTGETGELFF. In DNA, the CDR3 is TGTGCCATCAGTGATCGGACAGGGGAGACCGGGGAGCTGTTTTTT.

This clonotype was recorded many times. In DNA, the CDR3 is TGCGCCAGCAGCGTACGTGAGGTCACTGAAGCTTTCTTT. Its protein is CASSVREVTEAFF. The chain combines TRBV5-1 with TRBJ1-1; D is unclear. CDR1 is SGHRS and CDR2 is YFSETQ in the germline V gene. CDR3 length: 13 amino acids. With 4 bases removed from V and 4 bases from J, the gap between germline ends came to 11 bases. Variable domain in full (rest from reference TRBV5-1 and TRBJ1-1): KAGVTQTPRYLIKTRGQQVTLSCSPISGHRSVSWYQQTPGQGLQFLFEYFSETQRNKGNFPGRFSGRQFSNSRSEMNVSTLELGDSALYLCASSVREVTEAFFGQGTRLTVV.

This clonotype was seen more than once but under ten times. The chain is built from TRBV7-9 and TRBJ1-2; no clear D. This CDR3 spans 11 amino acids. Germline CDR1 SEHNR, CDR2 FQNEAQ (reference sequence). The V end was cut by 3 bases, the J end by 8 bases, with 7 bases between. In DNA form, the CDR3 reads TGTGCCAGCAGCTTCGGCGAAGGCTACACCTTC. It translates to CASSFGEGYTF.